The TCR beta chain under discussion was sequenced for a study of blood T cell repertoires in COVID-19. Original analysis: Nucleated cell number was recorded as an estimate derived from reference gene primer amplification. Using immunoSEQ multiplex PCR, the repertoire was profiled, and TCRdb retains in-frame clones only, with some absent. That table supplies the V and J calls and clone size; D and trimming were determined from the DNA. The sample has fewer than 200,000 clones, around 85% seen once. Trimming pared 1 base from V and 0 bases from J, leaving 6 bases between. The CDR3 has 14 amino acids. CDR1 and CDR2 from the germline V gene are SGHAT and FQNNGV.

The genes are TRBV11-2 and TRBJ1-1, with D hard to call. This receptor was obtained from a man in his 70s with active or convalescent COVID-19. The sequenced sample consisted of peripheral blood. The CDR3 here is CASSLAAVNTEAFF. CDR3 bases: TGTGCCAGCAGCTTAGCGGCGGTGAACACTGAAGCTTTCTTT.